This T cell receptor (beta chain) was observed in a study of neurological immune-mediated disorders. This clonotype was counted at least ten times. Each TCR transcript was tagged with a 10-nucleotide random UMI during 5'RACE. TCRdb passed the 5' RACE reads through MiXCR, listing each CDR3 protein once. The repertoire holds roughly 100,000 distinct CDR3 sequences, with roughly 3.2% as singletons. The source material was PBMCs. This TCR was recovered from a woman between 45 and 60 years old with multiple sclerosis.

CDR3 protein: CASSAIPGQGAYGYTF. DNA for the CDR3: TGTGCCAGCAGCGCCATTCCGGGACAGGGCGCCTATGGCTACACCTTC. The V call is TRBV9, the J call TRBJ1-2; TRBD1 matches 9 bases. From germline, CDR1 is SGDLS and CDR2 YYNGEE. The V and J ends lost 3 bases and 4 bases, in that order; junction bases with no gene match: 10. The CDR3 spans 16 residues.